This TCR beta chain was identified in a study of early T cells in non-severe SARS-CoV-2 infection. Study-wide points: Anti-spike CD8 responses were favored by VDJdb matching, which missed private and CD4 specificities.

The protocol attached unique molecular identifiers to individual cDNA molecules. TCRdb re-derived calls from the 5' RACE reads in MiXCR, one entry per CDR3 protein. The sample contains 70,000 to 95,000 distinct CDR3 sequences, roughly 9.4% of which appear only once. Germline trimming cut 2 bases from V and 4 bases from J; bases unmatched to any gene: 5. Per germline, CDR1 SEHNR and CDR2 FQNEAQ (reference sequence). The CDR3 is 16 residues long. Comments on this clonotype: What it recognizes is unknown.

The TCR sequence derives from an adult who was a healthcare worker with PCR-confirmed SARS-CoV-2 infection or an uninfected control (not recorded which). Material for sequencing was whole blood. The chain has TRBV7-9 and TRBJ2-5; TRBD2 agrees at 12 bases. Here the CDR3 reads CASSLSSGRASETQYF. The DNA of the CDR3 is TGTGCCAGCAGCTTATCTAGCGGGAGGGCGTCAGAGACCCAGTACTTC.